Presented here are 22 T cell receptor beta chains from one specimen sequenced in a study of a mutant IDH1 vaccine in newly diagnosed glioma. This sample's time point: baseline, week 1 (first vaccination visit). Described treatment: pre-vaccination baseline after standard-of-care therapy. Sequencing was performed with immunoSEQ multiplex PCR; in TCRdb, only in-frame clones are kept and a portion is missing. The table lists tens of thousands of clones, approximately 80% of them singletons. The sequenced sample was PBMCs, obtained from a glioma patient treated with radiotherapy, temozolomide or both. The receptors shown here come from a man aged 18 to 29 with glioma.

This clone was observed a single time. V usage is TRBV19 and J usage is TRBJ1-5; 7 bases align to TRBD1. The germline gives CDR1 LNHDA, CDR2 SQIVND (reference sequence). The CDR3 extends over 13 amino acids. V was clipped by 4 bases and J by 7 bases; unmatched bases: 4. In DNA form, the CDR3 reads TGTGCCAGTAGTAAAACAGGGGTCCAGCCCCAGCATTTT. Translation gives CASSKTGVQPQHF.

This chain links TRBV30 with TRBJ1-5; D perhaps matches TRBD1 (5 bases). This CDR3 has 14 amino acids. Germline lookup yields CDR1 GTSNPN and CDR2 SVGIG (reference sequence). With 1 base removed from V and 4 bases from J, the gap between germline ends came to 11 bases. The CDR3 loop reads CAWSEWGGNQPQHF. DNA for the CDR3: TGTGCCTGGAGTGAATGGGGGGGTAATCAGCCCCAGCATTTT.

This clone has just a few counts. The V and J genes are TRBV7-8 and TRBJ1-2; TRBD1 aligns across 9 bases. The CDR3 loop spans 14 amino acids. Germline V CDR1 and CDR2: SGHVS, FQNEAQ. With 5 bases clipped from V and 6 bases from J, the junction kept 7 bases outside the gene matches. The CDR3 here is CASSARDRAHGYTF. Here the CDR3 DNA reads TGTGCCAGCAGCGCTAGGGACAGGGCTCATGGCTACACCTTC.

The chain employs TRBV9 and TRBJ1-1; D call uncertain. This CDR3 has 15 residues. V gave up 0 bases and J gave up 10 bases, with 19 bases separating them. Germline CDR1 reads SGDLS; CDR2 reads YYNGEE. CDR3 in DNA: TGTGCCAGCAGCGTAGAGGGTACAGCGGGCCGGGGAGCTTTCTTT. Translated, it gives CASSVEGTAGRGAFF.

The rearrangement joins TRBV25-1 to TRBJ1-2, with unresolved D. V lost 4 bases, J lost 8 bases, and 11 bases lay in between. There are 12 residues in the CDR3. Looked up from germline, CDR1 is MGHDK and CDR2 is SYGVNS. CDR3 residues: CASSGLVEGYTF. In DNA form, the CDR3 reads TGTGCCAGCAGTGGTCTCGTGGAAGGCTACACCTTC.

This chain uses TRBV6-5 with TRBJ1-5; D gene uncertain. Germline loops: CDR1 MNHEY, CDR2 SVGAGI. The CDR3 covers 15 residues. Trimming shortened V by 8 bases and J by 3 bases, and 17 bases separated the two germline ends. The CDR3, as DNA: TGTGCCAGCCGAAGAGACGGAAACAACAATCAGCCCCAGCATTTT. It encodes CASRRDGNNNQPQHF.

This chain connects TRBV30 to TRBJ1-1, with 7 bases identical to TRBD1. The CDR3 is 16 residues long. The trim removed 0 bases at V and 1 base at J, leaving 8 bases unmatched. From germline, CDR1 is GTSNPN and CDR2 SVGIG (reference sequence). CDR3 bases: TGTGCCTGGAGTGTTTCCAGGGGGACGAAGAACACTGAAGCTTTCTTT. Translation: CAWSVSRGTKNTEAFF.

The CDR3 sequence is CASSTTENQPQHF. CDR3 nucleotide sequence: TGTGCCAGTAGTACGACCGAAAACCAGCCCCAGCATTTT. This chain uses TRBV19 with TRBJ1-5, with D uncertain. The germline gives CDR1 LNHDA, CDR2 SQIVND (reference sequence). Trimming removed 4 bases from V and 7 bases from J, with 11 bases in between. CDR3 length: 13 residues. The entire variable domain, with the rest obtained from reference TRBV19 and TRBJ1-5, is as follows: DGGITQSPKYLFRKEGQNVTLSCEQNLNHDAMYWYRQDPGQGLRLIYYSQIVNDFQKGDIAEGYSVSREKKESFPLTVTSAQKNPTAFYLCASSTTENQPQHFGDGTRLSIL.

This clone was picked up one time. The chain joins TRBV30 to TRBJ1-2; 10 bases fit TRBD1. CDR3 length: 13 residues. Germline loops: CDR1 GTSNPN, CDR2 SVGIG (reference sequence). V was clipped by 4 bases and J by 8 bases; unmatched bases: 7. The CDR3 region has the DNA TGTGCCTGGAATTTAGGACAGGGGGAAGGCTACACCTTC. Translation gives CAWNLGQGEGYTF.

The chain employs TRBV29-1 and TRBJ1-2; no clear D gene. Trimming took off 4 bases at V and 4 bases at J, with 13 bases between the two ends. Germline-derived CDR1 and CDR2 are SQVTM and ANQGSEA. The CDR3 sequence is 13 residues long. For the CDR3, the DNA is TGCAGCGTTGGACGGATGGATGGCTATGGCTACACCTTC. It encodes CSVGRMDGYGYTF.

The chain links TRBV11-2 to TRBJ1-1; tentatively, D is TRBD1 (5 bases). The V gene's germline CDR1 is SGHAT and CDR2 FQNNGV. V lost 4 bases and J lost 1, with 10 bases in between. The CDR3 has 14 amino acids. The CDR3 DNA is TGTGCCAGCAGCTCCCAGACAGCGAACACTGAAGCTTTCTTT. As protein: CASSSQTANTEAFF.

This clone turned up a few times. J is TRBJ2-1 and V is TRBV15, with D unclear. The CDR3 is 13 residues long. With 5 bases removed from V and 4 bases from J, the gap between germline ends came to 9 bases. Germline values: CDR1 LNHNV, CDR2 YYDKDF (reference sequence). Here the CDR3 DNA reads TGTGCCACCAGCGTTATGGGGTACAATGAGCAGTTCTTC. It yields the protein CATSVMGYNEQFF.

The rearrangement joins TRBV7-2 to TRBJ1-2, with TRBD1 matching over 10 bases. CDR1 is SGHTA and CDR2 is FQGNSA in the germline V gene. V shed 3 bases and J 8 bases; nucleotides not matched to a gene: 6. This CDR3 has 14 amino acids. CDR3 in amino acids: CASSLTGGNEGYTF. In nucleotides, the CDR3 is TGTGCCAGCAGCTTGACAGGGGGCAACGAGGGCTACACCTTC.

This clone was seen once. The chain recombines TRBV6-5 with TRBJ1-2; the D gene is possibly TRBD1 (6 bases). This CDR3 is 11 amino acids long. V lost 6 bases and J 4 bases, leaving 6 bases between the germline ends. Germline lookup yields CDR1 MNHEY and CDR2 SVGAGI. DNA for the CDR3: TGTGCCAGCAGACAGGGCTATGGCTACACCTTC. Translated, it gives CASRQGYGYTF.

This chain's CDR3 is CAWSVGGPLPGANVLTF. The CDR3, as DNA: TGTGCCTGGAGTGTAGGGGGACCGCTCCCTGGGGCCAACGTCCTGACTTTC. This sequence joins TRBV30 and TRBJ2-6, with a tentative D call TRBD1 (6 bases). CDR3 length: 17 residues. Germline V gives CDR1 GTSNPN, CDR2 SVGIG (reference sequence). The V gene lost 0 bases and the J gene lost 2 bases, with 14 bases spanning the gap.

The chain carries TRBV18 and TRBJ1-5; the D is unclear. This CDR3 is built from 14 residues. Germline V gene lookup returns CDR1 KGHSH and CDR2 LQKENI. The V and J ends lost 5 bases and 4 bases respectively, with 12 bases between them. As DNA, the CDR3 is TGTGCCAGCTCATCCTGGGATGGGAATCAGCCCCAGCATTTT. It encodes CASSSWDGNQPQHF. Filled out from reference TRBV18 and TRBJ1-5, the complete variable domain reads NAGVMQNPRHLVRRRGQEARLRCSPMKGHSHVYWYRQLPEEGLKFMVYLQKENIIDESGMPKERFSAEFPKEGPSILRIQQVVRGDSAAYFCASSSWDGNQPQHFGDGTRLSIL.

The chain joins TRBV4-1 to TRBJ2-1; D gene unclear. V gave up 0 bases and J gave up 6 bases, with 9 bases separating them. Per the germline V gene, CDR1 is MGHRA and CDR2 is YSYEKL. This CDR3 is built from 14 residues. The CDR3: CASSQEQARNEQFF. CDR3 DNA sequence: TGCGCCAGCAGCCAAGAGCAAGCCCGCAATGAGCAGTTCTTC.

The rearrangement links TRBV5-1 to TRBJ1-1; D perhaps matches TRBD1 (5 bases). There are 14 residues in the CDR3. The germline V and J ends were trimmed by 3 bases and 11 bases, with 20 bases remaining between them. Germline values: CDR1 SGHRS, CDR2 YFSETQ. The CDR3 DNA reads TGCGCCAGCAGCTCCCGAGTAGGGACCACCCCCGCTTTCTTT. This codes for CASSSRVGTTPAFF.

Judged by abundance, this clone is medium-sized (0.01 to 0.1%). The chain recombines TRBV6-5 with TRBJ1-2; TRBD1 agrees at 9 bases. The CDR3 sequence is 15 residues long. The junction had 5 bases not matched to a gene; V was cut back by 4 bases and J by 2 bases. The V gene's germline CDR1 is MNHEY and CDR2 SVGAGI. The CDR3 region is CASSSQGQGNYGYTF. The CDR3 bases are TGTGCCAGCAGTTCCCAGGGACAGGGAAACTATGGCTACACCTTC.

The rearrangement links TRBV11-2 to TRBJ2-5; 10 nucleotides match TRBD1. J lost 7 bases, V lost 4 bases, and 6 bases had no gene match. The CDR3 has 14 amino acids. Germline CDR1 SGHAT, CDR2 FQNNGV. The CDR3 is CASSSYGDRGTQYF. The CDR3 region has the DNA TGTGCCAGCAGCTCGTACGGGGACAGGGGGACCCAGTACTTC.

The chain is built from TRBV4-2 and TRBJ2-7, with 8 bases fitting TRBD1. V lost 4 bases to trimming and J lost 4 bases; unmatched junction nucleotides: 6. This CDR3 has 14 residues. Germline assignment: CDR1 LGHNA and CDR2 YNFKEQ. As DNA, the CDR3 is TGTGCCAGCAGCCGAACGACAGGGGATTACGAGCAGTACTTC. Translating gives CASSRTTGDYEQYF.

Written as DNA, the CDR3 is TGCGCCAGCAGCCAAGAACCGGGACTAGCCACAGATACGCAGTATTTT. This gives the protein CASSQEPGLATDTQYF. The chain has TRBV4-1 and TRBJ2-3; 9 positions agree with TRBD2. Germline V lookup: CDR1 MGHRA, CDR2 YSYEKL. With 0 bases clipped from V and 2 bases from J, the junction kept 3 bases outside the gene matches. This CDR3 comprises 16 residues.